This T cell receptor (beta chain) derives from a study of early T cells in non-severe SARS-CoV-2 infection. The overall study: Unsorted whole blood bulk RNA was sequenced, with unpaired chains.

Individual cDNA molecules were tagged with unique molecular identifiers. TCRdb independently ran MiXCR on the 5' RACE reads; one entry per CDR3 protein. The table has tens of thousands of distinct CDR3 sequences, 6% to 7% seen once. General observations from the study: VDJdb matching favored anti-spike CD8 responses, missing private and CD4 specificities.

The CDR3 has 14 residues. Germline CDR1 SGDLS, CDR2 YYNGEE. The V and J ends lost 3 bases and 5 bases, in that order; junction bases with no gene match: 6. This clonotype has ten or more counts. The antigen remains undetermined. Specimen: whole blood. This clonotype was obtained from an adult who was a healthcare worker with PCR-confirmed SARS-CoV-2 infection or an uninfected control (not recorded which). The chain recombines TRBV9 with TRBJ2-3, with TRBD1 identical over 7 bases. DNA of the CDR3: TGTGCCAGCAGCGCGACAGGGATTAGAGATACGCAGTATTTT. Its translation is CASSATGIRDTQYF.